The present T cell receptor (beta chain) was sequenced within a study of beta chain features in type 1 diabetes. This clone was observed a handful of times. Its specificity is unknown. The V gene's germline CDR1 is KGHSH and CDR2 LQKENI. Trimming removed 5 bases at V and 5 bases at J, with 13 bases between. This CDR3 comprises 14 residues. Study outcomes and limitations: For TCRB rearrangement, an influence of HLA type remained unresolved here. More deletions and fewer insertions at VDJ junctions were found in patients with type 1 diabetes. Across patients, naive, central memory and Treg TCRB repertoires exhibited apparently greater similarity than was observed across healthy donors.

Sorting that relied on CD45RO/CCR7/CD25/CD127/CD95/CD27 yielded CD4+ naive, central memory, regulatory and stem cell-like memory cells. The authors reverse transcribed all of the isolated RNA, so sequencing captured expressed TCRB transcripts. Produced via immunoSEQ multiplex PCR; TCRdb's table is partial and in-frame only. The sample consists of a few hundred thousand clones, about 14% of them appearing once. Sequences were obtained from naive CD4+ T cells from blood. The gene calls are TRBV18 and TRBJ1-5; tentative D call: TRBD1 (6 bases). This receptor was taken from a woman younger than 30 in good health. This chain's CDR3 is CASSKGHGDQPQHF. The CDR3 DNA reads TGTGCCAGCTCAAAGGGACATGGTGATCAGCCCCAGCATTTT.